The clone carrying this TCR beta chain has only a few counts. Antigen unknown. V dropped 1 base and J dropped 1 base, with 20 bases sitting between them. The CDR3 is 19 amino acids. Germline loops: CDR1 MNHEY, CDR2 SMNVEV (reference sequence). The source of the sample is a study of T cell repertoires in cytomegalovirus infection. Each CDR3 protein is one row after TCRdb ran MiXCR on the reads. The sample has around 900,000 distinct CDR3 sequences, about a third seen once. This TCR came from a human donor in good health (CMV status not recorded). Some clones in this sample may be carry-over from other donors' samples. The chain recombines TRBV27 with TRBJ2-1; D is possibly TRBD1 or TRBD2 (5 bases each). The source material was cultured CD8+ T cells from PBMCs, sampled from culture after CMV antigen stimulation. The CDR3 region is CASSLLTGAMGSSYNEQFF. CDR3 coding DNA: TGTGCCAGCAGTTTATTGACCGGGGCGATGGGAAGTTCCTACAATGAGCAGTTCTTC.